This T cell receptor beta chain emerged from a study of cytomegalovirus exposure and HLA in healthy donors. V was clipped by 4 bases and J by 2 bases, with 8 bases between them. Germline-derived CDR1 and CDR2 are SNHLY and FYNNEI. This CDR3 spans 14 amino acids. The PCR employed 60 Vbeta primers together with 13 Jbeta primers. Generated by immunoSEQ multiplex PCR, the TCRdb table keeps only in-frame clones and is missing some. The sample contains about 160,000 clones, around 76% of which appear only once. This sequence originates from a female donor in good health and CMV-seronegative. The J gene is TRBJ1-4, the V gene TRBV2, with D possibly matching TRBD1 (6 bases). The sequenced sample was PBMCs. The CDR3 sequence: CASSGQGTNEKLFF. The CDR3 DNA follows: TGTGCCAGCAGTGGGCAGGGGACTAATGAAAAACTGTTTTTT.